One sample yielded the 21 T cell receptor beta chains listed below, sequenced in a study of cytomegalovirus exposure and HLA in healthy donors. Generated by immunoSEQ multiplex PCR, the TCRdb table keeps only in-frame clones and is missing some. The profile covers roughly 220,000 clones, with approximately 88% appearing a single time and 11% to 15% taken by the ten largest. Sequenced: PBMCs. Source of these receptors: a woman in her thirties in good health and CMV-seropositive.

The chain links TRBV9 to TRBJ2-3, with 10 bases aligning to TRBD2. This CDR3 is built from 14 residues. The V gene's germline CDR1 is SGDLS and CDR2 YYNGEE. The junction had 9 bases not matched to a gene; V was cut back by 4 bases and J by 10 bases. DNA for the CDR3: TGTGCCAGCAGCCCCCAAAGCGGGAGGGCCGCGCAGTATTTT. Translation gives CASSPQSGRAAQYF.

This clone was observed a few times. The J gene is TRBJ2-2, the V gene TRBV2, with 11 bases that match TRBD2. The trim removed 4 bases at V and 6 bases at J, leaving 4 bases unmatched. CDR1 is SNHLY and CDR2 is FYNNEI in the germline V gene. The CDR3 covers 15 residues. The CDR3 reads CASSAGTSGAGELFF. The CDR3, as DNA: TGTGCCAGCAGTGCAGGGACTAGCGGCGCCGGGGAGCTGTTTTTT.

CDR3 protein: CATSRGPQSGAEAFF. The CDR3 DNA sequence: TGTGCCACCAGCAGAGGACCCCAATCGGGCGCTGAAGCTTTCTTT. The chain joins TRBV15 to TRBJ1-1, with D hard to call. Trimming stripped 1 base from V and 6 bases from J, with 15 bases between. CDR1 and CDR2 from the germline V gene are LNHNV and YYDKDF (reference sequence). CDR3 size: 15 residues.

This chain uses TRBV13 with TRBJ2-7; D is possibly TRBD2 (5 bases). The CDR3 spans 13 residues. The germline CDR1 and CDR2 sequences are PRHDT and FYEKMQ (reference sequence). V dropped 4 bases and J dropped 0 bases, with 7 bases sitting between them. The CDR3 protein is CASSSRGSYEQYF. Written as DNA, the CDR3 is TGTGCCAGCAGCTCCCGGGGCTCCTACGAGCAGTACTTC.

CDR3 DNA sequence: TGTGCCAGCAGTTACGTGCGGGGGCTTCAGCCCCAGCATTTT. As protein: CASSYVRGLQPQHF. The gene calls are TRBV6-6 and TRBJ1-5; the D gene is possibly TRBD1 (6 bases). The CDR3 sequence is 14 residues long. Germline CDR1 is MNHNY and CDR2 is SVGAGI (reference sequence). The germline V and J ends were trimmed by 2 bases and 6 bases, with 11 bases remaining between them.

The V gene is TRBV6-5, the J gene TRBJ2-7; 7 positions match TRBD1. The germline V gene has CDR1 MNHEY and CDR2 SVGAGI. V shed 2 bases and J 0 bases; nucleotides not matched to a gene: 4. CDR3 length: 15 amino acids. The CDR3 is CASSYKPGGSYEQYF. CDR3 in DNA: TGTGCCAGCAGTTACAAGCCAGGGGGCTCCTACGAGCAGTACTTC.

This clone occurred a few times. V and J are TRBV11-2 and TRBJ1-2, with D perhaps matching TRBD1 (5 bases). The CDR3 sequence is 13 residues long. Germline values: CDR1 SGHAT, CDR2 FQNNGV. The V and J ends lost 5 bases and 5 bases respectively, with 12 bases between them. CDR3 nucleotides: TGTGCCAGCAGCCCGGAGAGGGGTTATGGCTACACCTTC. Amino acids: CASSPERGYGYTF.

The rearrangement links TRBV18 to TRBJ2-3, with D maybe TRBD2 (6 bases). Germline CDR1 and CDR2: KGHSH and LQKENI. The CDR3 has 15 residues. V was shortened by 2 bases and J by 1 base, with 10 bases between the two germline ends. CDR3 sequence: CASSPGRGGTDTQYF. In nucleotides, the CDR3 is TGTGCCAGCTCACCAGGGCGGGGCGGCACAGATACGCAGTATTTT. Full variable domain (remainder filled in from reference TRBV18 and TRBJ2-3): NAGVMQNPRHLVRRRGQEARLRCSPMKGHSHVYWYRQLPEEGLKFMVYLQKENIIDESGMPKERFSAEFPKEGPSILRIQQVVRGDSAAYFCASSPGRGGTDTQYFGPGTRLTVL.

The chain is built from TRBV30 and TRBJ1-1; weak D call: TRBD1 (6 bases). The CDR3 is made up of 13 amino acids. The germline gives CDR1 GTSNPN, CDR2 SVGIG (reference sequence). Trimming stripped 5 bases from V and 6 bases from J, with 16 bases between. The DNA for the CDR3 is TGTGCCTGGGTTAACAGGGTAAGGGCTGAAGCTTTCTTT. Encoded protein: CAWVNRVRAEAFF.

The chain employs TRBV7-9 and TRBJ2-7, with a weak D call TRBD2 (5 bases). The V gene lost 1 base and the J gene lost 6 bases, with 10 bases spanning the gap. Looked up from germline, CDR1 is SEHNR and CDR2 is FQNEAQ (reference sequence). This CDR3 comprises 13 residues. CDR3 coding DNA: TGTGCCAGCAGCTTAGGCGGAGGCTCCGAGCAGTACTTC. This encodes CASSLGGGSEQYF.

This clone was observed at least ten times. V gene TRBV29-1 combines with J gene TRBJ2-5; D uncertain. The CDR3 sequence is 13 residues long. V shed 6 bases and J shed 2 bases, with 13 bases lying between them. The V gene's germline CDR1 is SQVTM and CDR2 ANQGSEA. For the CDR3, the DNA is TGCAGCGTCCCACCTGGGCGACAAGAGACCCAGTACTTC. Translating it yields CSVPPGRQETQYF.

The chain employs TRBV27 and TRBJ1-4, with TRBD1 matching 9 bases. The CDR3 length is 15 residues. The germline V gene encodes CDR1 MNHEY and CDR2 SMNVEV (reference sequence). V was clipped by 5 bases and J by 8 bases; unmatched bases: 9. CDR3 region: CASSDRQGVREKLFF. The CDR3 DNA follows: TGTGCCAGCAGTGATCGACAGGGGGTGAGAGAAAAACTGTTTTTT. The entire variable domain, with the rest obtained from reference TRBV27 and TRBJ1-4, is as follows: EAQVTQNPRYLITVTGKKLTVTCSQNMNHEYMSWYRQDPGLGLRQIYYSMNVEVTDKGDVPEGYKVSRKEKRNFPLILESPSPNQTSLYFCASSDRQGVREKLFFGSGTQLSVL.

This clone was counted at least ten times. The chain carries TRBV2 and TRBJ2-7, with 8 bases lining up with TRBD1. J gave up 6 bases and V 3 bases, and 7 bases lay outside the gene matches. The CDR3 runs 14 residues. From germline, CDR1 is SNHLY and CDR2 FYNNEI. The CDR3 spells CASSEQGAAIEQYF. CDR3 DNA: TGTGCCAGCAGTGAGCAGGGGGCAGCCATCGAGCAGTACTTC.

Only a few counts were recorded for this clone. CDR3 residues: CASSFSGRGRTDTQYF. DNA for the CDR3: TGTGCCAGCAGCTTTTCAGGCAGGGGCCGCACAGATACGCAGTATTTT. This chain uses TRBV13 with TRBJ2-3; D might be TRBD1 (6 bases). The germline V and J ends were trimmed by 3 bases and 1 base, with 14 bases remaining between them. Germline V gene lookup returns CDR1 PRHDT and CDR2 FYEKMQ (reference sequence). This CDR3 has 16 residues.

V is TRBV11-2 and J is TRBJ2-5, with unresolved D. Germline-derived CDR1 and CDR2 are SGHAT and FQNNGV. CDR3 length: 14 amino acids. The V gene lost 5 bases and the J gene lost 2 bases, with 12 bases spanning the gap. The CDR3 protein is CASSPNLHQETQYF. The CDR3 DNA sequence: TGTGCCAGCAGCCCCAACCTTCATCAAGAGACCCAGTACTTC.

The V call is TRBV7-9, the J call TRBJ2-3; D gene uncertain. This CDR3 spans 15 amino acids. V was trimmed by 2 bases and J by 0 bases, leaving 9 bases between them. Germline assignment: CDR1 SEHNR and CDR2 FQNEAQ (reference sequence). CDR3 nucleotides: TGTGCCAGCAGCTTATTTTGGGGAAGCACAGATACGCAGTATTTT. Its translation is CASSLFWGSTDTQYF.

This clone was counted between two and nine times. V is TRBV7-2 and J is TRBJ2-7; 10 bases are shared with TRBD2. The junction had 4 bases not matched to a gene; V was cut back by 6 bases and J by 2 bases. In germline, CDR1 is SGHTA, CDR2 FQGNSA. CDR3 length: 14 residues. The DNA for the CDR3 is TGTGCCAGCAGTCAGGGACTAGCGACCTACGAGCAGTACTTC. Its translation is CASSQGLATYEQYF. Full variable domain (remainder filled in from reference TRBV7-2 and TRBJ2-7): GAGVSQSPSNKVTEKGKDVELRCDPISGHTALYWYRQSLGQGLEFLIYFQGNSAPDKSGLPSDRFSAERTGGSVSTLTIQRTQQEDSAVYLCASSQGLATYEQYFGPGTRLTVT.

CDR3 in DNA: TGTGCCAGCAGCCAAGGGAGTGCTGGTTTCTATGGCTACACCTTC. It encodes CASSQGSAGFYGYTF. J is TRBJ1-2 and V is TRBV28; D not resolved. The CDR3 is 15 amino acids. Germline V CDR1 and CDR2: MDHEN, SYDVKM. The V end lost 6 bases, the J end lost 4 bases, and 18 bases lay between the germline ends.

The V gene is TRBV11-3, the J gene TRBJ2-3; possibly TRBD2 for D (6 bases). Germline V gene lookup returns CDR1 SGHNT and CDR2 YENEEA. V was trimmed by 2 bases and J by 1 base, leaving 19 bases between them. The CDR3 has 18 residues. The DNA for the CDR3 is TGTGCCAGCAGCTTATCCAGCGGGCCCGGCTACCGCACAGATACGCAGTATTTT. The encoded protein is CASSLSSGPGYRTDTQYF.

This rearrangement joins TRBV28 to TRBJ1-5; possibly TRBD1 for D (6 bases). Trimming stripped 7 bases from V and 0 bases from J, with 10 bases between. The CDR3 has 14 amino acids. The germline V gene has CDR1 MDHEN and CDR2 SYDVKM. The CDR3 coding sequence is TGTGCCAGCAATCCCAGGGGTAGCAATCAGCCCCAGCATTTT. Its translation: CASNPRGSNQPQHF.

This clone was seen repeatedly, ten times or more. The sample contains more than one DNA sequence encoding this CDR3. The CDR3 DNA reads as TGTGCCAGCAGGAGGGACAGGGGTCACGAGCAGTACTTC. Protein: CASRRDRGHEQYF. The chain is built from TRBV6-5 and TRBJ2-7; TRBD1 matches at 10 bases. The V gene end was trimmed by 6 bases and the J gene end by 5 bases; junction bases not matched to a gene: 4. Germline-derived CDR1 and CDR2 are MNHEY and SVGAGI. This CDR3 is 13 amino acids long.